This passage covers 2 T cell receptor beta chains from one sample sequenced in a study of OX40 agonist ivuxolimab in advanced cancers. Using immunoSEQ multiplex PCR, the repertoire was profiled, and TCRdb retains in-frame clones only, with some absent. The table shows over 60,000 clones, with around 87% occurring only once. Here the sequenced sample was CD4+ or CD8+ T cells sorted from blood, taken in a trial of the OX40 agonist ivuxolimab. The receptors stem from an adult with an advanced solid tumor such as melanoma, head and neck, liver or kidney cancer.

V and J are TRBV7-9 and TRBJ2-7, with unresolved D. CDR1 SEHNR and CDR2 FQNEAQ come from the germline V gene (reference sequence). Trimming shortened V by 5 bases and J by 1 base, and 6 bases separated the two germline ends. The CDR3 contains 12 residues. CDR3 nucleotide sequence: TGTGCCAGCAGCCCGTCATCCTACGAGCAGTACTTC. Protein product: CASSPSSYEQYF.

The chain uses TRBV7-9 and TRBJ2-3, with D possibly being TRBD1 or TRBD2 (5 bases each). V was trimmed by 1 base and J by 0 bases, leaving 11 bases between them. The germline V gene encodes CDR1 SEHNR and CDR2 FQNEAQ (reference sequence). The CDR3 spans 16 residues. The CDR3 spells CASSLGGGYSTDTQYF. The CDR3 DNA reads as TGTGCCAGCAGCTTAGGTGGGGGTTATAGCACAGATACGCAGTATTTT.